The sequence of this T cell receptor (beta chain) was determined in a study of cytomegalovirus exposure and HLA in healthy donors (dated by TCRdb to the late 2010s). About the investigation overall: According to a later analysis, one platform produced both the 100 to 150 validation repertoires and the 666 repertoires of the first cohort. The study aimed to test whether cataloging public T cell receptors could reveal signatures of past pathogen exposure. In addition to the first cohort of 666 subjects, a separate validation cohort of approximately 130 different subjects was used. High-throughput TCR immunosequencing, statistical association of individual TCRs with disease status, and machine learning were combined to predict cytomegalovirus infection status.

Separate from the approximately 690-subject first cohort, the validation cohort of 120 subjects was the group to which the donors belonged. Overall study outcomes, separate from this receptor: In vitro tests confirmed that three of the cytomegalovirus-associated TCR beta chains recognize cytomegalovirus antigens. In both the original and validation cohorts, the classifier was reported to diagnose cytomegalovirus status with high specificity and sensitivity. The authors suggested that the approach could potentially be generalized to other disease states and immunological phenotypes. A later analysis lacked HLA typing for the validation cohort, so it scored co-occurrence in that cohort across all 110 or so repertoires. In the study, 164 TCR beta chains were listed as associated with cytomegalovirus. Most TCR sequences were observed very rarely across donors, whereas some public TCRs were present in many individuals. Of the cluster scores, roughly 95% were above 0 in a later analysis, which found that TCRs clustered in the first cohort also tended to co-occur in the approximately 130 validation repertoires.

Of note for this clone: No antigen is known for it. No base qualities exist here, and no much larger clone lies one base off it.

Library prep was done by the immunoSEQ multiplex PCR assay. The authors' pipeline ran thus. A statistical classification framework was developed to diagnose cytomegalovirus status using the catalog of TCR beta chain sequences. TCRdb re-hosts the immuneACCESS table, in-frame sequences only. Its copies lack some clones; in the studies checked, an unresolved V gene accounts for under half of them, and the cause for the rest is not known. V and J calls and clone size are given by that table; D and trimming were obtained from the DNA. Recorded for this sample are approximately 70,000 clones; 94% of them occurred a single time. The biggest ten clones account for approximately 1% of the sample. This clonotype was sampled from a woman between 18 and 29 years old in good health and CMV-seronegative. Specimen: PBMCs.

This receptor has the CDR3 CAISDLGSSYEQYF. The nucleotides are TGTGCCATCAGTGATTTGGGCAGCTCCTACGAGCAGTACTTC. The chain is assembled from TRBV10-3 and TRBJ2-7; the D segment cannot be called with confidence. From cysteine to phenylalanine, the CDR3 is 14 amino acids long. CDR3 DNA is the only sequence kept; it has 42 bases, read in frame from the first base. V is reduced by 3 bases and J by 0 bases, leaving a spacing of 9 bases between them. Via the germline V gene, CDR1 is ENHRY and CDR2 SYGVKD.